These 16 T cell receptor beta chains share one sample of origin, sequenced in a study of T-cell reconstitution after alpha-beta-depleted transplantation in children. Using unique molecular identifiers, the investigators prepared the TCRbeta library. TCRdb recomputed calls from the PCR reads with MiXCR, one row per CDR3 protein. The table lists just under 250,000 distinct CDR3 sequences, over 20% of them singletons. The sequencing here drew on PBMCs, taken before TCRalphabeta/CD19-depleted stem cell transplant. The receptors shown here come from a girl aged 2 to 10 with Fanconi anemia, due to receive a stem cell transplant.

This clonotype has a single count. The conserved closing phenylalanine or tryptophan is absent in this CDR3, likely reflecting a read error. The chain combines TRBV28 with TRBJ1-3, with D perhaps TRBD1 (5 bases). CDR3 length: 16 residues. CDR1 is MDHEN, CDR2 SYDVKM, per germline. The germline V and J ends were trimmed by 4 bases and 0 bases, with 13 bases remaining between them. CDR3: CASSSDYGGSGNTIYY. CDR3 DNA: TGTGCCAGCAGTTCAGACTACGGGGGCTCTGGAAACACCATATATTAT.

CDR3 nucleotide sequence: TGTGCCAGCAGCTTTGACCCAGGGGCAAATTCACCCCTCCACTTT. Amino acid sequence: CASSFDPGANSPLHF. The genes are TRBV7-2 and TRBJ1-6, with a possible D match to TRBD1 (6 bases). Trimming removed 3 bases at V and 7 bases at J, with 13 bases between. The CDR3 length is 15 residues. Germline loops: CDR1 SGHTA, CDR2 FQGNSA.

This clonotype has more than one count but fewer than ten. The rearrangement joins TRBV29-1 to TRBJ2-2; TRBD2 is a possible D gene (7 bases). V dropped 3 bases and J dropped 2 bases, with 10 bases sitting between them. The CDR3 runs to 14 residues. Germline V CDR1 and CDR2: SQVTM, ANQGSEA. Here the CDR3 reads CSVDGGGNTGELFF. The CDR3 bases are TGCAGCGTTGATGGCGGGGGCAACACCGGGGAGCTGTTTTTT.

CDR3 residues: CSAGRARGSLETQYF. The CDR3 nucleotides read TGCAGTGCTGGCCGGGCTCGGGGCTCCCTGGAGACCCAGTACTTC. V gene TRBV20-1 combines with J gene TRBJ2-5; the D call may be TRBD1 or TRBD2 (5 bases each). Germline-derived CDR1 and CDR2 are DFQATT and SNEGSKA (reference sequence). This CDR3 has 15 amino acids. Trimming removed 5 bases from V and 5 bases from J, with 21 bases in between.

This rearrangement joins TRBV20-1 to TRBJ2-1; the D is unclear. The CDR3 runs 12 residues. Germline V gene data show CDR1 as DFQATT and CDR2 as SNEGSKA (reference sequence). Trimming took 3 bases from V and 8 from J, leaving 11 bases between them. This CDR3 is CSASSFRDEQFF. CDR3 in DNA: TGCAGTGCTAGTTCATTTAGGGATGAGCAGTTCTTC.

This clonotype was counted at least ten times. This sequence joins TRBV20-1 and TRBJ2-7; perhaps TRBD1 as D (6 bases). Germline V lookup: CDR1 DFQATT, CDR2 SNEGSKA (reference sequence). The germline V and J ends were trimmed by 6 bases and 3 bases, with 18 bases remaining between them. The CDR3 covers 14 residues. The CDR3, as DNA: TGCAGTGCCAAGGACCGGGTCAGGGGCTACGAGCAGTACTTC. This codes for CSAKDRVRGYEQYF.

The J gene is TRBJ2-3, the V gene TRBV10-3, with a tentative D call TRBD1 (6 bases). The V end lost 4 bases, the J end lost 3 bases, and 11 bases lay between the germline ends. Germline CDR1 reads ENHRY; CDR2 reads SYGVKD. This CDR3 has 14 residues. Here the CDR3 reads CAISVLGQTDTQYF. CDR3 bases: TGTGCCATCAGTGTTTTAGGACAGACAGATACGCAGTATTTT.

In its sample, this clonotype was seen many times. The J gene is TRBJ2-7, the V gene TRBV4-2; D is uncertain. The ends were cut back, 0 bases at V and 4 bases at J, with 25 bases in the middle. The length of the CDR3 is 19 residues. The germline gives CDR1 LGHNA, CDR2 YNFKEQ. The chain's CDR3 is CASSQDMANPPRVIYEQYF. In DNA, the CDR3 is TGTGCCAGCAGCCAAGATATGGCGAATCCCCCTAGGGTGATTTACGAGCAGTACTTC.

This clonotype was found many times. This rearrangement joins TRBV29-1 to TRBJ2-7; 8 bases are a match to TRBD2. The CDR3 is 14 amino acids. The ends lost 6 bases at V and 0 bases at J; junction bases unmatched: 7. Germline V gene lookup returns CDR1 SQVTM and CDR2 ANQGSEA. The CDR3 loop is CSVLSGMSSYEQYF. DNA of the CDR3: TGCAGCGTCCTTAGCGGGATGAGCTCCTACGAGCAGTACTTC.

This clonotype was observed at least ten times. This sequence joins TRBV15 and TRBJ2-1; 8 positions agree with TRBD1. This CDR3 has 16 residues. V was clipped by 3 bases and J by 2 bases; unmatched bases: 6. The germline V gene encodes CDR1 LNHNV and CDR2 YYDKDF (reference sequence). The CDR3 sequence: CATSRTDRAPYNEQFF. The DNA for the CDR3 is TGTGCCACCAGCAGGACGGACAGGGCCCCCTACAATGAGCAGTTCTTC.

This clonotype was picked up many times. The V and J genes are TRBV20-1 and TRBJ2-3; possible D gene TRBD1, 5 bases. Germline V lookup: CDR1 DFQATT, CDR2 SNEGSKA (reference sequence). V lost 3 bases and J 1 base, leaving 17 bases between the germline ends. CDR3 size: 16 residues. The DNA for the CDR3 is TGCAGTGCTAGGGAAGAAACAGGATGGGGCACAGATACGCAGTATTTT. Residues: CSAREETGWGTDTQYF.

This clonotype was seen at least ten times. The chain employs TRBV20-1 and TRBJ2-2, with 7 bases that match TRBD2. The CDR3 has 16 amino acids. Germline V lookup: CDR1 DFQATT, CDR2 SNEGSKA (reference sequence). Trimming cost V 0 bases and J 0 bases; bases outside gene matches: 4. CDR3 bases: TGCAGTGCTAGAGATTCGGGACTATCGAACACCGGGGAGCTGTTTTTT. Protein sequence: CSARDSGLSNTGELFF.

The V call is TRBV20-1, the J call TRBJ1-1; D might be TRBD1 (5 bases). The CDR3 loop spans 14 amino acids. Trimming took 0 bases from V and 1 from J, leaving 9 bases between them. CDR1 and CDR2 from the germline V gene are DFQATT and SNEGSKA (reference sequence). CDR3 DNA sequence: TGCAGTGCTAGAGACAGGGACTGGAACACTGAAGCTTTCTTT. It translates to CSARDRDWNTEAFF.

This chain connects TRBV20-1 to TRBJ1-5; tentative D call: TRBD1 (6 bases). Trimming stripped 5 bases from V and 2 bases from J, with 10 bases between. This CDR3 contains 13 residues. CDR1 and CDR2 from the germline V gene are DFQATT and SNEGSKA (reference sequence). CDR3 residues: CSAPEGGNQPQHF. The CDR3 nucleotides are TGCAGTGCTCCCGAGGGGGGCAATCAGCCCCAGCATTTT.

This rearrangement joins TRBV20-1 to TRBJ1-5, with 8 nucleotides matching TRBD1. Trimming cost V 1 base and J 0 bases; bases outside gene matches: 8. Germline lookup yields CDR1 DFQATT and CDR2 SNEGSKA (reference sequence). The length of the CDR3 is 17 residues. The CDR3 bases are TGCAGTGCTAGAGGGACAGGGAGAGCGTATAGCAATCAGCCCCAGCATTTT. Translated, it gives CSARGTGRAYSNQPQHF.

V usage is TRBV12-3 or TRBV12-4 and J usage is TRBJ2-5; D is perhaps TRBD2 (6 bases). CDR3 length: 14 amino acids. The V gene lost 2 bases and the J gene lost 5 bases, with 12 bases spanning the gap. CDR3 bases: TGTGCCAGCAGTTTACCCGGCGGGGTTGAGACCCAGTACTTC. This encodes CASSLPGGVETQYF.